Listed below are T cell receptor beta chains from one sample, sequenced in a study of cytomegalovirus exposure and HLA in healthy donors. TCRdb's copy holds only in-frame clones and misses some; the assay was immunoSEQ multiplex PCR. This specimen shows 150,000 to 200,000 clones; the ten leading clones hold roughly 0.74%. Sequencing input: PBMCs. The source of these receptors is a boy between 5 and 17 years old in good health and CMV-seronegative. CDR3s include the opening cysteine and the closing phenylalanine or tryptophan. D genes are given only for firm matches.

d_gene	v_gene	j_gene	CDR3nt	CDR3aa
NA	TRBV11-1	TRBJ2-2	TGTGCCAGCAGCCCCAGACCGGAGCGGGCCGGGGAGCTGTTTTTT	CASSPRPERAGELFF
TRBD1	TRBV7-2	TRBJ1-6	TGTGCCAGCAGCCCGGACAGGGCTAATTCACCCCTCCACTTT	CASSPDRANSPLHF
NA	TRBV30	TRBJ1-2	TGTGCCTGGGAACCGGGACACCCTTATGGCTACACCTTC	CAWEPGHPYGYTF
NA	TRBV28	TRBJ2-2	TGTGCCAGCAGTTCAGGACAGAACACCGGGGAGCTGTTTTTT	CASSSGQNTGELFF
NA	TRBV9	TRBJ2-3	TGTGCCAGCAGCGGTCTCGATCGGGGTGGCACAGATACGCAGTATTTT	CASSGLDRGGTDTQYF
NA	TRBV9	TRBJ1-1	TGTGCCAGCAGTCGAAGGCGGACAGTGATTGGTGAAGCTTTCTTT	CASSRRRTVIGEAFF
TRBD1	TRBV18	TRBJ2-3	TGTGCCAGCTCACCGGACAGGGTTGTAGATACGCAGTATTTT	CASSPDRVVDTQYF
NA	TRBV28	TRBJ2-4	TGTGCCAGCAGTTTAACTTTCCAACTAGCCAAAAACATTCAGTACTTC	CASSLTFQLAKNIQYF
NA	TRBV19	TRBJ2-2	TGTGCCAGTAGTATAGTGGGGGGGCGGACCGGGGAGCTGTTTTTT	CASSIVGGRTGELFF
NA	TRBV27	TRBJ2-5	TGTGCCAGCAGTTTATGGCGGGGCAGCCAAGAGACCCAGTACTTC	CASSLWRGSQETQYF
TRBD2	TRBV28	TRBJ2-3	TGTGCCAGCAGTCCGGGACTAGCGGGTTCTGGCGATACGCAGTATTTT	CASSPGLAGSGDTQYF
NA	TRBV10-3	TRBJ1-2	TGTGCCATCAGTGAGTCAGAGGTTTTGGGCTATGGCTACACCTTC	CAISESEVLGYGYTF
NA	TRBV5-1	TRBJ2-3	TGCGCCAGCAGCTTGACTACAGATACGCAGTATTTT	CASSLTTDTQYF
NA	TRBV19	TRBJ1-5	TGTGCCAGTGGGGCCGGCAATCAGCCCCAGCATTTT	CASGAGNQPQHF
TRBD1	TRBV15	TRBJ1-1	TGTGCCACCAGCAGAGATAACAGGGGGCTAATCTCCGAAGCTTTCTTT	CATSRDNRGLISEAFF
NA	TRBV6-5	TRBJ2-1	TGTGCCAGCAGTTACTCGAGGAGGGGGGGTTCGAATGAGCAGTTCTTC	CASSYSRRGGSNEQFF
NA	TRBV5-1	TRBJ2-5	TGCGCCAGCAGCTTGGGTGGGGGGGAGACCCAGTACTTC	CASSLGGGETQYF
TRBD1	TRBV6-5	TRBJ2-7	TGTGCCAGCAGTTACGGGGGACAGGGGCAATACGAGCAGTACTTC	CASSYGGQGQYEQYF
NA	TRBV10-3	TRBJ2-3	TGTGCCATCAGTGATCTGGGCACAAGCACAGATACGCAGTATTTT	CAISDLGTSTDTQYF
NA	TRBV7-9	TRBJ1-1	TGTGCCAGCAGCCCCCGCCAGGGGACGAACACTGAAGCTTTCTTT	CASSPRQGTNTEAFF
NA	TRBV4-2	TRBJ1-2	TGTGCCAGCAGCCCGTGGGCGGGGCCTAACTATGGCTACACCTTC	CASSPWAGPNYGYTF
NA	TRBV7-9	TRBJ1-2	TGTGCCAGCAGCTCTCCGGGGGGCACGGGATTTGTAAATGGCTACACCTTC	CASSSPGGTGFVNGYTF
TRBD1	TRBV7-7	TRBJ2-5	TGTGCTAGCAGCCGGACAGGTTCCCAAGAGACCCAGTACTTC	CASSRTGSQETQYF
TRBD1	TRBV20-1	TRBJ1-1	TGCACCTTACAGGGGACTGAAGCTTTCTTT	CTLQGTEAFF
NA	TRBV10-3	TRBJ2-1	TGTGCCATCAGTGCCGGCCCCCGGGACACAGATGAGCAGTTCTTC	CAISAGPRDTDEQFF
TRBD1	TRBV19	TRBJ1-5	TGTGCCAGCCGGACAGGACCCATAAATCAGCCCCAGCATTTT	CASRTGPINQPQHF
NA	TRBV7-3	TRBJ1-2	TGTGCCAGCAGCTTAGGTGCACAGGGACTAAACTATGGCTACACCTTC	CASSLGAQGLNYGYTF
NA	TRBV6-1	TRBJ1-3	TGTGCCAGCAGGCCACAGGGATCTGGAAACACCATATATTTT	CASRPQGSGNTIYF
TRBD1	TRBV19	TRBJ2-7	TGTGCCAGTAGTTTTGGACAGGGCAAACCCTACGAGCAGTACTTC	CASSFGQGKPYEQYF
NA	TRBV27	TRBJ1-1	TGTGCCAGCAGTTTATTCTTTGCCGGCAAGAGGACTGAAGCTTTCTTT	CASSLFFAGKRTEAFF
TRBD1	TRBV6-1	TRBJ2-7	TGTGCCAGCAGTGAAGGTTTTGAGGGGGCCTTCTACGAGCAGTACTTC	CASSEGFEGAFYEQYF
NA	TRBV6-5	TRBJ2-3	TGTGCCAGCAGTTACGGGGCATCCACAGATACGCAGTATTTT	CASSYGASTDTQYF
NA	TRBV7-8	TRBJ2-6	TGTGCCAGCAGCTTAGGGCCTGACAGATACAGCATCTCTGGGGCCAACGTCCTGACTTTC	CASSLGPDRYSISGANVLTF
NA	TRBV6-1	TRBJ2-4	TGTGCCAGCATCTTTTCACGAGGTGGAAACATTCAGTACTTC	CASIFSRGGNIQYF
TRBD2	TRBV19	TRBJ2-5	TGTGCCAGTAGTATAGTCCTAGCGGGGGGGCCGGATCAAGAGACCCAGTACTTC	CASSIVLAGGPDQETQYF
NA	TRBV7-2	TRBJ2-7	TGTGCCAGCAGCTGGAGTTCCGGACAGTCCTACGAGCAGTACTTC	CASSWSSGQSYEQYF
TRBD1	TRBV30	TRBJ2-4	TGTGCTGGCGGAGACAGGGGAAGAAACATTCAGTACTTC	CAGGDRGRNIQYF
NA	TRBV5-1	TRBJ2-7	TGCGCCAGCAGCTTGGGAGACTACGAGCAGTACTTC	CASSLGDYEQYF
TRBD1	TRBV10-3	TRBJ2-7	TGTGCCATCAGCACCGGGACAGGGGCGTACGAGCAGTACTTC	CAISTGTGAYEQYF
TRBD2	TRBV27	TRBJ2-5	TGTGCCAGCAGCTCTTTCCCGGCGGGGGATCAAGAGACCCAGTACTTC	CASSSFPAGDQETQYF
TRBD2	TRBV28	TRBJ2-5	TGTGCCAGCAGTTTAGAAGGCGGGGGGGAGGAGACCCAGTACTTC	CASSLEGGGEETQYF
NA	TRBV21-1	TRBJ2-7	TGTGCCAGCAGCAAAAGGGGATTCAACAAGATCTCCTACGAGCAGTACTTC	CASSKRGFNKISYEQYF
TRBD2	TRBV28	TRBJ2-1	TGTGCCAGCAGTTTCGGGGGGGATCCCGTCAATGAGCAGTTCTTC	CASSFGGDPVNEQFF
NA	TRBV5-6	TRBJ1-2	TGTGCCAGCAGGCGGGGCCCGGGGTCCGGTGGCTACACCTTC	CASRRGPGSGGYTF
NA	TRBV27	TRBJ2-7	TGTGCCAGCATGGAACAGGGAGTCTACGAGCAGTACTTC	CASMEQGVYEQYF
TRBD1	TRBV13	TRBJ2-7	TGTGCCAGCAGCCCCCCGAATTGGGACAGGGGGCGAGCCCATAGCTCCTACGAGCAGTACTTC	CASSPPNWDRGRAHSSYEQYF
TRBD2	TRBV5-5	TRBJ2-3	TGTGCCAGCAGCATACCGACTAGCGGCAGCACAGATACGCAGTATTTT	CASSIPTSGSTDTQYF
NA	TRBV5-1	TRBJ1-2	TGCGCCAGCAGCCAGACCAGGGATGGCTACACCTTC	CASSQTRDGYTF
TRBD2	TRBV13	TRBJ2-2	TGTGCCAGCAGCCCCGGACTAGCGGGGGGGTATAGGAGCGGGGAGCTGTTTTTT	CASSPGLAGGYRSGELFF